The 10 T cell receptor beta chains below come from one sample, sequenced in a study of cytomegalovirus exposure and HLA in healthy donors. It was with 60 Vbeta and 13 Jbeta primers that the PCR ran. TCRdb keeps only in-frame clones here, not all; method: immunoSEQ multiplex PCR. The sample shows approximately 130,000 clones, 70% to 80% of them seen only once. The sample taken for sequencing was PBMCs. The receptors come from a man aged 30-40 years in good health and CMV-seronegative.

This clone came up a few times. The V call is TRBV5-1, the J call TRBJ2-7; 10 bases are a match to TRBD1. Germline values: CDR1 SGHRS, CDR2 YFSETQ. The V segment lost 7 bases and the J segment 5 bases; nucleotides outside the gene matches: 9. The CDR3 totals 14 residues. The CDR3 coding sequence is TGCGCCAGCTGGTCCGGGACAGGGGCCAACGAGCAGTACTTC. Translating gives CASWSGTGANEQYF.

This clone was seen a single time. The chain employs TRBV5-6 and TRBJ2-7; 8 nucleotides line up with TRBD1. The V gene end was trimmed by 3 bases and the J gene end by 3 bases; junction bases not matched to a gene: 5. The length of the CDR3 is 14 residues. CDR1 SGHDT and CDR2 YYEEEE come from the germline V gene. The CDR3 spells CASSSTGGFYEQYF. The CDR3 bases are TGTGCCAGCAGCTCTACAGGGGGTTTCTACGAGCAGTACTTC.

This chain connects TRBV7-6 to TRBJ2-1, with a tentative D call TRBD2 (6 bases). The ends were cut back, 4 bases at V and 6 bases at J, with 16 bases in the middle. The CDR3 totals 15 residues. CDR1 and CDR2 from the germline V gene are SGHVS and FNYEAQ. CDR3 sequence reads: CASSSRGGIGNEQFF. DNA of the CDR3: TGTGCCAGCAGCTCTAGGGGCGGGATCGGCAATGAGCAGTTCTTC.

In its sample, this clone was seen a few times. The V call is TRBV18, the J call TRBJ2-1, with D possibly matching TRBD1 (5 bases). Germline loops: CDR1 KGHSH, CDR2 LQKENI. Deletions cut 2 bases from V and 4 bases from J, with 9 bases between. CDR3 length equals 14 residues. CDR3 in amino acids: CASSPDAGYNEQFF. DNA for the CDR3: TGTGCCAGCTCACCAGACGCAGGGTACAATGAGCAGTTCTTC.

In its sample, this clone was seen a few times. Other DNA sequences in the sample encode the same CDR3. The rearrangement uses TRBV4-3 and TRBJ1-2, with D possibly being TRBD1 (5 bases). V lost 0 bases and J lost 2, with 7 bases in between. Germline V gene sequence: CDR1 LGHNA, CDR2 YSLEER. The CDR3 has 14 amino acids. CDR3 region: CASSQDTGNYGYTF. The DNA of the CDR3 is TGCGCCAGCAGCCAAGACACAGGCAACTATGGCTACACCTTC.

For the CDR3, the DNA is TGCGCCAGCAGCCAAGAAGCTGCAGGGGGCCATGGGACAGATACGCAGTATTTT. Translation gives CASSQEAAGGHGTDTQYF. J is TRBJ2-3 and V is TRBV4-1; 8 bases are shared with TRBD1. The CDR3 has 18 amino acids. Germline V gives CDR1 MGHRA, CDR2 YSYEKL. With 0 bases clipped from V and 3 bases from J, the junction kept 11 bases outside the gene matches.

The sample holds one count of this clone. The rearrangement links TRBV7-3 to TRBJ2-5, with 9 bases lining up with TRBD2. Germline V CDR1 and CDR2: SGHTA, FQGTGA. This CDR3 is 17 amino acids long. V lost 4 bases and J lost 5; bases outside the gene matches: 14. DNA of the CDR3: TGTGCCAGCAGCTCCCCGACGTTTAGCGGGAGTGGGGAGACCCAGTACTTC. Translating gives CASSSPTFSGSGETQYF.

The table lists this clone with a few counts. This chain links TRBV25-1 with TRBJ2-1; a weak D match, TRBD1 (6 bases). CDR3 size: 15 residues. CDR1 and CDR2 from the germline V gene are MGHDK and SYGVNS. The germline V and J ends were trimmed by 4 bases and 4 bases, with 14 bases remaining between them. The CDR3 DNA reads TGTGCCAGCAGTGCGGCCAGGGGTTCGTACAATGAGCAGTTCTTC. It encodes CASSAARGSYNEQFF. The complete variable domain, with remaining parts taken from reference TRBV25-1 and TRBJ2-1, reads EADIYQTPRYLVIGTGKKITLECSQTMGHDKMYWYQQDPGMELHLIHYSYGVNSTEKGDLSSESTVSRIRTEHFPLTLESARPSHTSQYLCASSAARGSYNEQFFGPGTRLTVL.

The chain recombines TRBV2 with TRBJ1-5; D ambiguous. Germline V CDR1 and CDR2: SNHLY, FYNNEI. Trimming pared 5 bases from V and 5 bases from J, leaving 4 bases between. The length of the CDR3 is 11 residues. CDR3 nucleotide sequence: TGTGCCAGCAGTCTAGATCAGCCCCAGCATTTT. Amino acids: CASSLDQPQHF.

This sequence joins TRBV2 and TRBJ1-6; perhaps TRBD1 as D (5 bases). CDR3 length: 15 residues. The germline V and J ends were trimmed by 5 bases and 6 bases, with 14 bases remaining between them. CDR1 and CDR2 (germline): SNHLY, FYNNEI. The CDR3 region is CASSRETVSNSPLHF. The CDR3 DNA reads TGTGCCAGCAGTCGCGAGACAGTATCTAATTCACCCCTCCACTTT.